The rows below give T cell receptor beta chains drawn from one sample of a study of blood T cells in healthy people across ages. One entry per CDR3 protein results from TCRdb running MiXCR on the 5' RACE reads. The top ten clones hold less than 20% of a sample with around 800,000 distinct CDR3 sequences, roughly 46% of them seen once. Input material: blood. Receptors originate from an elderly man in good health. Both conserved end residues are part of each CDR3. The size entry is marked missing in some rows and otherwise reads once, few, many or a size class.

size	V	J	CDR3
many	TRBV7-2	TRBJ1-6	CASEAAGGYNSPLHF
few	TRBV9	TRBJ2-1	CASSKAGGRDEQFF
-	TRBV12-3/TRBV12-4	TRBJ2-3	CASSLAGSANMQYF
few	TRBV15	TRBJ1-1	CATSRDFLDGAFF
few	TRBV29-1	TRBJ2-1	CSVARVSNEQFF
once	TRBV20-1	TRBJ2-1	CSARISGIGQFF
many	TRBV6-2/TRBV6-3	TRBJ2-1	CASSDSPYNEQFF
-	TRBV7-2	TRBJ2-3	CASSLGWGGGAEDTQYF
few	TRBV27	TRBJ2-1	CASSLPIAGVRGEQFF
-	TRBV10-3	TRBJ2-3	CAIRQGAGTDTQYF
-	TRBV14	TRBJ2-7	CASSREHGNYEQYF
-	TRBV6-2/TRBV6-3	TRBJ2-7	CASTKRTGGDEQYF
few	TRBV18	TRBJ2-3	CASSPPVLAVNTQYF
few	TRBV11-3	TRBJ2-5	CASSLALSGVQETQYF
many	TRBV5-1	TRBJ2-7	CASSFTEYEQYF
-	TRBV19	TRBJ1-5	CASSISGTDSNQPQHF
-	TRBV10-3	TRBJ2-7	CAIRPGTSRDEQYF
many	TRBV29-1	TRBJ2-5	CSVEKGRETQYF
-	TRBV10-3	TRBJ2-5	CAISESTARQETQYF
-	TRBV29-1	TRBJ2-1	CSAGTGGSEQFF
-	TRBV15	TRBJ2-3	CATSPSTSGAADTQYF
-	TRBV7-7	TRBJ2-7	CASSESLGRANEQYF
-	TRBV18	TRBJ2-4	CASSPPGHQAKNIQYF
-	TRBV5-4	TRBJ2-1	CASSLSPSGNYNEQFF
-	TRBV11-2	TRBJ2-7	CASSFGFSGSSREQYF
-	TRBV28	TRBJ2-7	CASSSRQDYEQYF
once	TRBV12-3/TRBV12-4	-	CASSFSGSSEQYF
-	TRBV24-1	TRBJ2-3	CATSDPSGGSTDTQYF
-	TRBV20-1	TRBJ2-3	CSVGPLAGGDTQYF
-	TRBV20-1	TRBJ2-5	CSAWGYGQETQYF
-	TRBV6-6	TRBJ2-5	CASSYQGWAQETQYF
-	TRBV12-3/TRBV12-4	TRBJ1-1	CASSSGWNTEAFF
many	TRBV7-9	TRBJ1-2	CASSGLGGYGYTF
-	TRBV28	TRBJ1-2	CASSPQAGRSEGYTF
many	TRBV3-1	TRBJ2-1	CASSRVEASGKGGRYNEQFF
few	TRBV7-2	TRBJ2-1	CASSPLAGEGYNEQFF
-	TRBV27	-	CASSLSVPPYEQYF
-	TRBV4-1	TRBJ2-7	CASSQDGWGQEQYF
few	TRBV27	TRBJ2-6	CASSLFPTSGANVLTF
-	TRBV28	TRBJ2-7	CASTNPGLILREQYF
many	TRBV15	TRBJ2-5	CATSSLAGETQYF
few	TRBV12-3/TRBV12-4	TRBJ2-1	CASRTTGGFYNEQFF
-	TRBV20-1	TRBJ1-6	CSARDLGNSPLHF
-	TRBV14	TRBJ2-1	CASSPGTSGAFRSSYNEQFF